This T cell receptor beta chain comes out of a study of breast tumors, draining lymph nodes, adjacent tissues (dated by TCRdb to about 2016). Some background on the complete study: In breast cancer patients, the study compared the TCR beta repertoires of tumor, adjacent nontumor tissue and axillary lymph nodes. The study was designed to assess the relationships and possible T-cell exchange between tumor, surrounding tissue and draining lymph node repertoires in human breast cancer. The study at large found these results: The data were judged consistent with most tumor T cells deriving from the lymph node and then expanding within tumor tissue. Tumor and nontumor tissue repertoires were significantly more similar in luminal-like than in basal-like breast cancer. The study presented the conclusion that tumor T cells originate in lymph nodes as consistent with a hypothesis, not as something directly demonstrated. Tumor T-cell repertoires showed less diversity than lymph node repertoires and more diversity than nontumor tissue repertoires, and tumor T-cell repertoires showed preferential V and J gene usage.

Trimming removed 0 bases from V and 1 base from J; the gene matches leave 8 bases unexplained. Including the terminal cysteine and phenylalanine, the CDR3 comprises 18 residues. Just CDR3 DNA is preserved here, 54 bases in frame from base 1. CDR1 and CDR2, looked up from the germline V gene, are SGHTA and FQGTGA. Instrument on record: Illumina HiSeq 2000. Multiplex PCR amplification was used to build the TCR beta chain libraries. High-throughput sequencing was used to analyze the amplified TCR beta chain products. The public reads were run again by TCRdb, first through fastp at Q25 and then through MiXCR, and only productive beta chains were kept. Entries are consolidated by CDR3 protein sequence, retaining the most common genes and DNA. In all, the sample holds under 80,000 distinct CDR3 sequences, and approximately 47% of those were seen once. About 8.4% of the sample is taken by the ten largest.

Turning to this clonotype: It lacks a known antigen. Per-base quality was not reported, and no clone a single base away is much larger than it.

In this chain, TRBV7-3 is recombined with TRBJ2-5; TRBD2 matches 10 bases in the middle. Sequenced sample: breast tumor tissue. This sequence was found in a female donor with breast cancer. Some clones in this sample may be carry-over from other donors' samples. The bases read TGTGCCAGCAGCTTAACCGGGCTCAGCGGGGGGGCCCAAGAGACCCAGTACTTC. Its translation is CASSLTGLSGGAQETQYF.